These 20 T cell receptor beta chains were all obtained from the same sample, sequenced in a study of post-analysis software for immune sequencing data. cDNA libraries for TCR beta contained unique molecular identifiers. TCRdb reanalysed the PCR reads using MiXCR and keeps one entry per CDR3 protein. Here the sample spans 750,000 to 950,000 distinct CDR3 sequences, about 53% being singletons. Antigens of these TCRs are unknown. Study-level points and caveats: The study found TRBV5-6, TRBV5-1 and TRBV20-1 among several TRBV segments more frequent in patients than controls.

Material: blood. These receptors came from a girl aged 5 to 17 with multiple sclerosis.

This chain uses TRBV6-6 with TRBJ2-7, with D tentatively TRBD1 or TRBD2 (5 bases each). The germline CDR1 and CDR2 sequences are MNHNY and SVGAGI (reference sequence). This CDR3 is built from 14 residues. The ends were cut back, 4 bases at V and 7 bases at J, with 17 bases in the middle. The DNA for the CDR3 is TGTGCCAGCAGTTTGGGCCCTTTTGAGGGGGAGCAGTACTTC. Protein sequence: CASSLGPFEGEQYF.

The genes are TRBV10-3 and TRBJ2-5; 9 nucleotides match TRBD2. CDR1 and CDR2 from the germline V gene are ENHRY and SYGVKD. The V gene end was trimmed by 0 bases and the J gene end by 4 bases; junction bases not matched to a gene: 3. CDR3 size: 15 residues. Here the CDR3 DNA reads TGTGCCATCAGTGAGTCCGGGACTAGCCTAGAGACCCAGTACTTC. It translates to CAISESGTSLETQYF.

This rearrangement joins TRBV16 to TRBJ2-7; D is unclear. The CDR3 has 14 amino acids. Trimming took 2 bases from V and 1 from J, leaving 9 bases between them. From germline, CDR1 is KGHSY and CDR2 FQNENV. CDR3 sequence: CASSQPGISYEQYF. CDR3 nucleotides: TGTGCCAGCAGCCAACCAGGCATTTCCTACGAGCAGTACTTC.

This clonotype turned up a few times. This chain connects TRBV7-3 to TRBJ2-3; tentatively, D is TRBD2 (5 bases). In germline, CDR1 is SGHTA, CDR2 FQGTGA. The CDR3 is made up of 18 amino acids. V gave up 6 bases and J gave up 1 base, with 23 bases separating them. CDR3 coding DNA: TGTGCCAGCAGTCCCAATTCTGTCCGGCTAGCAGGCACAGATACGCAGTATTTT. Translating it yields CASSPNSVRLAGTDTQYF.

The rearrangement links TRBV7-9 to TRBJ2-6, with 8 bases lining up with TRBD1. CDR3 length: 16 amino acids. CDR1 and CDR2 from the germline V gene are SEHNR and FQNEAQ (reference sequence). The ends lost 1 base at V and 4 bases at J; junction bases unmatched: 3. CDR3 DNA sequence: TGTGCCAGCAGCTTAGGCAGGGGGCCCGGGGCCAACGTCCTGACTTTC. Translation: CASSLGRGPGANVLTF.

This rearrangement joins TRBV10-3 to TRBJ2-7; 11 bases are a match to TRBD2. J gave up 3 bases and V 4 bases, and 8 bases lay outside the gene matches. Germline CDR1 ENHRY, CDR2 SYGVKD. CDR3 length equals 16 residues. The CDR3: CAISAGLAGGGYEQYF. CDR3 in DNA: TGTGCCATCAGTGCAGGCCTAGCGGGAGGAGGCTACGAGCAGTACTTC.

The chain has TRBV12-3 or TRBV12-4 and TRBJ2-1; 7 nucleotides match TRBD2. The V and J ends lost 6 bases and 0 bases, in that order; junction bases with no gene match: 11. The CDR3 sequence is 17 residues long. The CDR3 loop is CASSPSAGLISYNEQFF. The DNA for the CDR3 is TGTGCCAGCAGCCCTTCAGCGGGACTGATCTCCTACAATGAGCAGTTCTTC.

The chain's CDR3 is CAISGTSADTQYF. As DNA, the CDR3 is TGTGCCATCTCCGGGACTAGCGCAGATACGCAGTATTTT. The chain links TRBV10-3 to TRBJ2-3; 10 nucleotides agree with TRBD2. J lost 4 bases, V lost 8 bases, and 3 bases had no gene match. Germline V gene data show CDR1 as ENHRY and CDR2 as SYGVKD. The CDR3 totals 13 residues.

This chain joins TRBV7-2 and TRBJ2-3, with 12 nucleotides matching TRBD2. The CDR3 spans 15 residues. Losses at the gene ends were 7 bases for V and 6 bases for J; bases not matched to a gene: 8. The germline gives CDR1 SGHTA, CDR2 FQGNSA. The CDR3 DNA reads as TGTGCCAGCACCTTGACTAGCGGGAGCCGGGATACGCAGTATTTT. This codes for CASTLTSGSRDTQYF.

The chain has TRBV29-1 and TRBJ2-5; TRBD1 matches 8 bases. Germline trimming cut 8 bases from V and 4 bases from J; bases unmatched to any gene: 6. This CDR3 region has 12 residues. CDR1 is SQVTM and CDR2 is ANQGSEA in the germline V gene. CDR3 loop: CSLRTGGETQYF. The CDR3 DNA reads TGCAGCCTCAGAACAGGGGGAGAGACCCAGTACTTC.

This rearrangement joins TRBV18 to TRBJ2-3; D is perhaps TRBD2 (6 bases). Germline V lookup: CDR1 KGHSH, CDR2 LQKENI. V was cut by 6 bases and J by 3 bases, with 16 bases left in between. CDR3 size: 15 residues. The CDR3 sequence: CASSPPGLPTDTQYF. For the CDR3, the DNA is TGTGCCAGCTCGCCTCCGGGACTGCCGACAGATACGCAGTATTTT.

This sequence joins TRBV6-1 and TRBJ1-4; possible D gene TRBD1, 6 bases. Trimming shortened V by 2 bases and J by 6 bases, and 13 bases separated the two germline ends. The germline V gene encodes CDR1 MNHNS and CDR2 SASEGT. The CDR3 is 15 residues long. CDR3 protein: CASSEWGAMDEKLFF. The CDR3 coding sequence is TGTGCCAGCAGTGAATGGGGGGCCATGGATGAAAAACTGTTTTTT.

This clonotype was seen a handful of times. J is TRBJ2-5 and V is TRBV20-1, with TRBD2 matching over 9 bases. The germline gives CDR1 DFQATT, CDR2 SNEGSKA (reference sequence). The CDR3 contains 14 residues. With 3 bases clipped from V and 0 bases from J, the junction kept 2 bases outside the gene matches. Here the CDR3 reads CSASSGRNQETQYF. The CDR3 DNA reads TGCAGTGCTAGCAGCGGGAGGAACCAAGAGACCCAGTACTTC.

The chain is built from TRBV4-1 and TRBJ2-3; TRBD2 matches at 14 bases. Looked up from germline, CDR1 is MGHRA and CDR2 is YSYEKL. Losses at the gene ends were 2 bases for V and 1 base for J; bases not matched to a gene: 5. The CDR3 loop spans 18 amino acids. CDR3 in amino acids: CASSQLPGLAGGTDTQYF. As DNA, the CDR3 is TGCGCCAGCAGCCAACTGCCGGGACTAGCGGGGGGCACAGATACGCAGTATTTT.

The V gene is TRBV2, the J gene TRBJ2-4; the match to TRBD1 covers 9 bases. The J call may be faulty, since TRBJ2-7 better matches the DNA end. The CDR3 is made up of 16 amino acids. Germline V gene lookup returns CDR1 SNHLY and CDR2 FYNNEI. CDR3 protein: CASTVLEGQGNHEQYF. The CDR3 bases are TGTGCCAGCACCGTCCTAGAGGGACAGGGAAACCACGAGCAGTACTTC.

J is TRBJ1-2 and V is TRBV7-6, with 9 bases that match TRBD1. Looked up from germline, CDR1 is SGHVS and CDR2 is FNYEAQ. The CDR3 totals 16 residues. V was pared by 1 base and J by 4 bases, with 7 bases of the junction left unmatched. DNA for the CDR3: TGTGCCAGCAGCTTAGTCATCGGGACAGGGCCCTATGGCTACACCTTC. Translation gives CASSLVIGTGPYGYTF.

The chain carries TRBV7-2 and TRBJ2-1, with 12 bases matching TRBD2. Germline CDR1 is SGHTA and CDR2 is FQGNSA. The CDR3 runs to 14 residues. J lost 9 bases, V lost 5 bases, and 5 bases had no gene match. The CDR3 DNA reads as TGTGCCAGCAGCCAACTAGCGGGGGGTACTGAGCAGTTCTTC. It encodes CASSQLAGGTEQFF.

The CDR3 loop is CASSVEDRGNEQFF. CDR3 sequence (DNA): TGTGCCAGCAGTGTCGAGGACAGGGGCAATGAGCAGTTCTTC. The chain couples TRBV6-1 to TRBJ2-1; TRBD1 matches 9 bases. The CDR3 has 14 amino acids. Germline lookup yields CDR1 MNHNS and CDR2 SASEGT. V gave up 4 bases and J gave up 6 bases; unmatched junction bases: 4.

This rearrangement joins TRBV3-1 to TRBJ2-5; tentatively, D is TRBD1 (5 bases). This CDR3 is 15 amino acids long. Trimming took 4 bases from V and 4 from J, leaving 16 bases between them. Germline V gene lookup returns CDR1 LGHDT and CDR2 YNNKEL (reference sequence). CDR3 sequence reads: CASSRDHRNRETQYF. For the CDR3, the DNA is TGTGCCAGCAGCCGGGATCACAGGAATAGAGAGACCCAGTACTTC.

This chain uses TRBV6-1 with TRBJ2-5; 8 bases are a match to TRBD2. The CDR3 runs to 15 residues. Germline V gives CDR1 MNHNS, CDR2 SASEGT. J was trimmed by 1 base and V by 2 bases; bases with no gene match: 3. Written as DNA, the CDR3 is TGTGCCAGCAGTGAACAGCGGGGGCCCCAAGAGACCCAGTACTTC. Its translation: CASSEQRGPQETQYF.